The 4 T cell receptor beta chains below all came from one sample that was sequenced in a study of cytomegalovirus exposure and HLA in healthy donors. The PCR employed 60 Vbeta primers together with 13 Jbeta primers. Here immunoSEQ multiplex PCR was the method, and the copy in TCRdb shows in-frame clones only, minus some. The data show about 100,000 clones, more than 60% seen once. Sample: PBMCs. The source is a woman between 18 and 30 years old in good health and CMV-seropositive.

V usage is TRBV6-4 and J usage is TRBJ2-1; no clear D gene. The germline V gene encodes CDR1 MRHNA and CDR2 SNTAGT. V lost 2 bases, J lost 0 bases, and 8 bases lay in between. The CDR3 has 15 amino acids. The CDR3 sequence is CASSDQADSYNEQFF. The CDR3 coding sequence is TGTGCCAGCAGTGACCAGGCCGACTCCTACAATGAGCAGTTCTTC.

The V call is TRBV7-3, the J call TRBJ2-3; a weak D match, TRBD1 (5 bases). Looked up from germline, CDR1 is SGHTA and CDR2 is FQGTGA. Trimming pared 1 base from V and 2 bases from J, leaving 13 bases between. The CDR3 consists of 16 residues. For the CDR3, the DNA is TGTGCCAGCAGCTTAATGGGGCCGCTGGCCACAGATACGCAGTATTTT. It is translated as CASSLMGPLATDTQYF.

This rearrangement joins TRBV18 to TRBJ1-2, with D tentatively TRBD1 (5 bases). The V gene lost 3 bases and the J gene lost 8 bases, with 25 bases spanning the gap. The CDR3 is 17 amino acids. Germline V gene sequence: CDR1 KGHSH, CDR2 LQKENI. In DNA, the CDR3 is TGTGCCAGCTCACCTTTACCTCGGGGGGGGAAAAATGGAGGCTACACCTTC. The encoded protein is CASSPLPRGGKNGGYTF.

The rearrangement uses TRBV6-1 and TRBJ2-2; maybe TRBD2 (7 bases). This CDR3 has 16 amino acids. Germline V gives CDR1 MNHNS, CDR2 SASEGT. The V and J ends lost 3 bases and 2 bases respectively, with 13 bases between them. CDR3 sequence reads: CASSDLGGANTGELFF. In DNA form, the CDR3 reads TGTGCCAGCAGTGACCTGGGGGGGGCTAACACCGGGGAGCTGTTTTTT.